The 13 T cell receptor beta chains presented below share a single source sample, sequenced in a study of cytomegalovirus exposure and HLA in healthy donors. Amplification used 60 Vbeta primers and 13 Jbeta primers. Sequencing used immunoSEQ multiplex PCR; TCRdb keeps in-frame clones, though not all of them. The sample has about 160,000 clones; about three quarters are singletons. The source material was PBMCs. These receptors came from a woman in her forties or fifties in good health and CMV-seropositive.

As DNA, the CDR3 is TGTGCCAGCAGTGACTCGAGATCTCCGCGTAATCCAGGGGGCAACACTGAAGCTTTCTTT. This gives the protein CASSDSRSPRNPGGNTEAFF. The chain combines TRBV6-4 with TRBJ1-1; 8 nucleotides align to TRBD1. Trimming removed 0 bases from V and 2 bases from J; junction bases left unmatched: 17. This CDR3 is 20 amino acids long. CDR1 and CDR2 (germline): MRHNA, SNTAGT.

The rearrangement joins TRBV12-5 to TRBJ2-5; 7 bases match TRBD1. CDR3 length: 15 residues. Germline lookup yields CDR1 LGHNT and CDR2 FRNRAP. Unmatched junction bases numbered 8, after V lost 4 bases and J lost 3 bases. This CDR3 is CASGSPGQVEETQYF. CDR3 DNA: TGTGCTAGTGGTTCCCCCGGACAGGTAGAAGAGACCCAGTACTTC.

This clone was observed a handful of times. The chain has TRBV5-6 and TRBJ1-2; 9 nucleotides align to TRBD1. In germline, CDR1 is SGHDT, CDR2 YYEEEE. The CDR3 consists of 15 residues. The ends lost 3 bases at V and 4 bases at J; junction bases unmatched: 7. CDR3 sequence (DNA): TGTGCCAGCAGCTGGACAGGGGCGGGGACCTATGGCTACACCTTC. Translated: CASSWTGAGTYGYTF. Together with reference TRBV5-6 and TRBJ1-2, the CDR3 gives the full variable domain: DAGVTQSPTHLIKTRGQQVTLRCSPKSGHDTVSWYQQALGQGPQFIFQYYEEEERQRGNFPDRFSGHQFPNYSSELNVNALLLGDSALYLCASSWTGAGTYGYTFGSGTRLTVV.

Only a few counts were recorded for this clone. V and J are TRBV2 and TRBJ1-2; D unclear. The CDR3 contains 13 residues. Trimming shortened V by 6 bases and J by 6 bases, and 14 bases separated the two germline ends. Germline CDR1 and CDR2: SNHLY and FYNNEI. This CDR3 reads CASSAERADGYTF. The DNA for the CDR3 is TGTGCCAGCAGCGCGGAGAGGGCGGATGGCTACACCTTC.

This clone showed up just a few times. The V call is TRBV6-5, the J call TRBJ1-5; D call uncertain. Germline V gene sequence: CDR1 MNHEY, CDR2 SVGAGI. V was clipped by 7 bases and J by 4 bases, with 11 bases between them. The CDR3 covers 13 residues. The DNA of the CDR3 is TGTGCCAGCACTTGGCTCATAAATCAGCCCCAGCATTTT. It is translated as CASTWLINQPQHF.

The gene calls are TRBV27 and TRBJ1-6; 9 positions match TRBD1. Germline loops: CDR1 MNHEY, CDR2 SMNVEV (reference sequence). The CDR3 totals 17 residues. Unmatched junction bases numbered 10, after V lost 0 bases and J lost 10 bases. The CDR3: CASSLSFPTGGRSPLHF. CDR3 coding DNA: TGTGCCAGCAGTTTATCGTTCCCGACAGGGGGTAGGTCACCCCTCCACTTT.

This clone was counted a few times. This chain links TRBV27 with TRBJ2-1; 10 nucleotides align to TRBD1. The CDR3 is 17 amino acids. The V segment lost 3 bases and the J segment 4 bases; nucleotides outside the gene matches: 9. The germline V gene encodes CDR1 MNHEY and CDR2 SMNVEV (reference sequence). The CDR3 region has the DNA TGTGCCAGCAGTTTCGGGAGGGGACAGGGGAGTTACAATGAGCAGTTCTTC. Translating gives CASSFGRGQGSYNEQFF.

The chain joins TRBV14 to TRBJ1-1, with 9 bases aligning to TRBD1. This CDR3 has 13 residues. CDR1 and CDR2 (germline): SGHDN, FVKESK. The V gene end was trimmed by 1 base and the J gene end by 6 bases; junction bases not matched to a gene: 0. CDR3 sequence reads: CASSQGTGAEAFF. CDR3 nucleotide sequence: TGTGCCAGCAGCCAAGGGACAGGGGCTGAAGCTTTCTTT.

The DNA of the CDR3 is TGTGCCAGTAGTCTCATTGACGGCGGAGGATACACCATATATTTT. Its protein is CASSLIDGGGYTIYF. The chain couples TRBV19 to TRBJ1-3; no definite D call. With 5 bases removed from V and 8 bases from J, the gap between germline ends came to 19 bases. In germline, CDR1 is LNHDA, CDR2 SQIVND (reference sequence). The CDR3 runs 15 residues.

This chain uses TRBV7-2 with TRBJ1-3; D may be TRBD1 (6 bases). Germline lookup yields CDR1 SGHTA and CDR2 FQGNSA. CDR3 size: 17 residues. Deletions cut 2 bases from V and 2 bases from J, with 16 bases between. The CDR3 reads CASSLPAGGGAGNTIYF. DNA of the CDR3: TGTGCCAGCAGCTTACCCGCCGGCGGGGGCGCTGGAAACACCATATATTTT.

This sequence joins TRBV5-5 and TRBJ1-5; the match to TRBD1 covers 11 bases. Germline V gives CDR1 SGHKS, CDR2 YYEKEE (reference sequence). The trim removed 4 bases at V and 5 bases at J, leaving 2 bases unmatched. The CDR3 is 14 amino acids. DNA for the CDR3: TGTGCCAGCAGCAGGACAGGGGGCGATCAGCCCCAGCATTTT. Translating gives CASSRTGGDQPQHF.

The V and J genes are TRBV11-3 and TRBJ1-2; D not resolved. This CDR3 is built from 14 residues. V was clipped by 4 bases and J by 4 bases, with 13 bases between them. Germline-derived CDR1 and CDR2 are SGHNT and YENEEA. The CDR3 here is CASSSPPGFYGYTF. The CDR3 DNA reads TGTGCCAGCAGCTCCCCCCCAGGTTTCTATGGCTACACCTTC.

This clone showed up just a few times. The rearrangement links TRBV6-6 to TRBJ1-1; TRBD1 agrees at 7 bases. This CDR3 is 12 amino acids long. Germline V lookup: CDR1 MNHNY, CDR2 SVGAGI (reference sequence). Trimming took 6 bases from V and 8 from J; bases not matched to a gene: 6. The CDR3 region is CASSHGDREAFF. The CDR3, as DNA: TGTGCCAGCAGCCACGGGGACAGAGAAGCTTTCTTT.